The source of this T cell receptor beta chain is a study of blood T cells in healthy people across ages. This clonotype was detected a few times. CDR3 length: 13 residues. Trimming took 3 bases from V and 13 from J, leaving 16 bases between them. The germline V gene has CDR1 LGHDT and CDR2 YNNKEL (reference sequence). A sample-barcoded 5' primer and a J-beta primer mix were used in a second PCR of roughly 6 to 11 cycles. From the 5' RACE reads, TCRdb called clonotypes with MiXCR, one entry per CDR3 protein. The sample lists some 1.4 million distinct CDR3 sequences, approximately 40% occurring once. The gene calls are TRBV3-1 and TRBJ2-4; a possible D gene is TRBD2 (6 bases). The clonotype originates from a woman aged 18 to 35 in good health. Specimen: blood. CDR3 amino acids: CASSHPTGGEQYF. CDR3 nucleotide sequence: TGTGCCAGCAGCCACCCTACGGGCGGGGAGCAGTACTTC.